This TCR beta chain comes out of a study of identical twins (dated by TCRdb to 2016 to 2017). Background for the entire study: TCR alpha and beta repertoires from monozygotic twins, unrelated adults of various ages and cord blood were deep-sequenced to test whether fetal clonotypes persist. Replicate twin experiments were performed at different times using different library preparation protocols to rule out contamination.

Receptors were amplified or captured by 5' RACE. The sequencer listed for this sample is Illumina HiSeq 2000. Template switching added a universal primer binding site, and the final cDNA carried a unique molecular identifier that allowed TCR cDNA molecules to be counted accurately. Specific primers in the conserved constant-segment region were used to synthesize first-strand cDNA for the TCR alpha and beta chains. To control for contamination, every cDNA library carried two barcodes: a SMART-Mk sample barcode plus Illumina barcodes. TruSeq adapter sequences along with Illumina sample barcodes were introduced in two successive PCR steps. TCR alpha and beta cDNA libraries were sequenced on the Illumina HiSeq platform with custom primers. Processing in the source paper ran as follows. MiGEC processed the raw reads to extract unique molecular identifiers, while MiXCR was used to determine the CDR3 positions. Recombination models were inferred per individual with the repgenHMM and IGoR tools using an EM algorithm. The tcR package in R was used for shared clonotype analysis, with sharing normalized by the product of cloneset sizes. To study raw recombination without the effects of thymic and clonal selection, out-of-frame nonproductive sequences were analyzed. The raw public reads went through TCRdb reprocessing: fastp at Q25, MiXCR clone calling, in-frame beta chains kept. One record per CDR3 amino acid sequence lists the most common genes and DNA. The V and J calls and clone size come from TCRdb's table, not from the authors' own analysis. This sample is represented by around 1.7 million distinct CDR3 sequences; about 31% of them were singletons. The leading ten clones occupy roughly 0.3% of the sample.

Of note for this clonotype: The specificity of this receptor is unknown. The sample holds no much larger clone one base away, and base qualities are not on file.

What the study reported, not specific to this receptor: Out-of-frame TCR alpha sharing in monozygotic twins was systematically underestimated by recombination models, whereas sharing between unrelated individuals was in agreement with the recombination models. Compared with coincidental sharing between unrelated individuals, out-of-frame TCR alpha sequences shared between twins had an excess of sequences with low generation probability. Zero-insertion analyses could be partly confounded by invariant T cells such as MAIT and iNKT, though diverse VJ usage argued against such confounding for most clonotypes. In beta out-of-frame sequences, excess twin sharing was weaker, because having fewer shared sequences lowered the signal-to-noise ratio. Fewer insertions were carried by abundant cord blood beta clonotypes, a similar but weaker trend appeared in young adult naive repertoires, and no such trend appeared in memory repertoires. Because the same donors could not be followed over many years, the conclusions relied on cross-sectional statistical analysis.

Clipping removes 4 bases from V and 4 bases from J, with 10 as the unmatched junction base count. The CDR3 numbers 15 residues from cysteine through phenylalanine. This entry keeps only the CDR3 DNA: 45 bases, framed from base 1. CDR1 and CDR2 are read off the germline V gene as SGHDT and YYEEEE. Every donor was a healthy Caucasian. The receptor comes from a newborn girl in good health. Source material: cord blood. In this chain, TRBV5-6 is recombined with TRBJ1-1, and TRBD1 matches 7 of the central bases. The sequenced DNA: TGTGCCAGCAGCCTGAGGACAGGTTGGGGCACTGAAGCTTTCTTT. The resulting protein is CASSLRTGWGTEAFF.